The 32 T cell receptor beta chains below all came from one sample that was sequenced in a study of beta chain features in type 1 diabetes. Overall study results and limits: All four CD4+ subsets of Type 1 diabetes patients contained TCRB CDR3s that were moderately but significantly shorter.

Their antigen targets remain unknown. Every isolated RNA sample was fully reverse transcribed, so sequencing captured expressed TCRB transcripts. The repertoire was sequenced with immunoSEQ multiplex PCR; TCRdb's copy has only in-frame clones and lacks some. Among 230,000 or so clones listed, under 20% were seen once. The specimen sequenced was naive CD4+ T cells from blood. The receptors were gathered from a man aged 30-40 years with type 1 diabetes.

J is TRBJ2-5 and V is TRBV11-2; no definite D call. The CDR3 contains 12 residues. The germline V gene encodes CDR1 SGHAT and CDR2 FQNNGV. Trimming removed 0 bases from V and 6 bases from J, with 5 bases in between. The CDR3: CASSLEGQTQYF. The CDR3 nucleotides are TGTGCCAGCAGCTTAGAAGGGCAGACCCAGTACTTC.

This clone turned up a few times. The J gene is TRBJ2-3, the V gene TRBV5-1; D is undetermined. V lost 0 bases and J lost 2, with 7 bases in between. Germline V gene lookup returns CDR1 SGHRS and CDR2 YFSETQ. The CDR3 spans 14 residues. The CDR3 sequence: CASSLGGNTDTQYF. Here the CDR3 DNA reads TGCGCCAGCAGCTTGGGTGGGAACACAGATACGCAGTATTTT.

This chain connects TRBV4-1 to TRBJ2-5, with 10 bases fitting TRBD1. Germline loops: CDR1 MGHRA, CDR2 YSYEKL. The CDR3 has 15 amino acids. V lost 5 bases and J lost 5; bases outside the gene matches: 8. The CDR3 loop reads CASSFGTGVTETQYF. CDR3 DNA: TGCGCCAGCAGCTTCGGGACAGGGGTAACGGAGACCCAGTACTTC.

The chain employs TRBV29-1 and TRBJ1-2; no clear D. CDR3 size: 14 residues. The germline gives CDR1 SQVTM, CDR2 ANQGSEA. V lost 6 bases and J 4 bases, leaving 18 bases between the germline ends. CDR3 region: CSVPPVGFGYGYTF. The CDR3, as DNA: TGCAGCGTCCCTCCGGTTGGCTTCGGCTATGGCTACACCTTC.

In its sample, this clone was seen a few times. CDR3 bases: TGTGCCAGCAGTTTATCGGTACCGGGGACCTACGAGCAGTACTTC. It translates to CASSLSVPGTYEQYF. The chain employs TRBV28 and TRBJ2-7, with a possible D match to TRBD2 (5 bases). With 1 base removed from V and 2 bases from J, the gap between germline ends came to 12 bases. CDR3 length equals 15 residues. CDR1 is MDHEN, CDR2 SYDVKM, per germline.

This clone was found a few times. This rearrangement joins TRBV18 to TRBJ2-3; TRBD2 matches 13 bases. The J segment lost 3 bases and the V segment lost 5 bases, leaving 2 bases of the junction unmatched. Germline lookup yields CDR1 KGHSH and CDR2 LQKENI. This CDR3 comprises 15 residues. CDR3 bases: TGTGCCAGCTCATCGACTAGCGGGAGGACAGATACGCAGTATTTT. This codes for CASSSTSGRTDTQYF.

This clone came up a few times. V usage is TRBV19 and J usage is TRBJ2-1, with TRBD2 matching 12 bases. Germline CDR1 and CDR2: LNHDA and SQIVND (reference sequence). There are 15 residues in the CDR3. Unmatched junction bases numbered 7, after V lost 5 bases and J lost 8 bases. The CDR3 DNA is TGTGCCAGTAGTCTCGGACTAGCGGGACGGGATGAGCAGTTCTTC. Translation: CASSLGLAGRDEQFF. The whole variable domain, remainder taken from reference TRBV19 and TRBJ2-1, is DGGITQSPKYLFRKEGQNVTLSCEQNLNHDAMYWYRQDPGQGLRLIYYSQIVNDFQKGDIAEGYSVSREKKESFPLTVTSAQKNPTAFYLCASSLGLAGRDEQFFGPGTRLTVL.

Only a few counts were recorded for this clone. CDR3: CASSLASGSRASYNEQFF. CDR3 coding DNA: TGTGCCAGCAGCCTAGCGAGCGGGAGCAGGGCCTCCTACAATGAGCAGTTCTTC. The chain couples TRBV5-4 to TRBJ2-1, with TRBD2 matching 8 bases. Trimming cost V 4 bases and J 0 bases; bases outside gene matches: 12. The germline gives CDR1 SGHNT, CDR2 YYREEE (reference sequence). The CDR3 sequence is 18 residues long.

In its sample, this clone was seen a few times. The chain has TRBV2 and TRBJ2-7, with TRBD2 identical over 7 bases. Per germline, CDR1 SNHLY and CDR2 FYNNEI. V trimming: 7 bases; J trimming: 2 bases; junction bases outside the gene matches: 14. This CDR3 contains 16 residues. CDR3 DNA sequence: TGTGCCAGCAAAGTATACTTTCTAGCGGTTACCTACGAGCAGTACTTC. Its protein product is CASKVYFLAVTYEQYF.

V is TRBV9 and J is TRBJ1-3; D uncertain. This CDR3 has 16 residues. Germline V CDR1 and CDR2: SGDLS, YYNGEE. Trimming took off 3 bases at V and 0 bases at J, with 13 bases between the two ends. The CDR3 sequence: CASSASGPTSGNTIYF. For the CDR3, the DNA is TGTGCCAGCAGCGCTTCCGGACCAACCTCTGGAAACACCATATATTTT. The full variable domain, completed using reference TRBV9 and TRBJ1-3, is DSGVTQTPKHLITATGQRVTLRCSPRSGDLSVYWYQQSLDQGLQFLIQYYNGEERAKGNILERFSAQQFPDLHSELNLSSLELGDSALYFCASSASGPTSGNTIYFGEGSWLTVV.

This clone was observed a few times. The chain carries TRBV29-1 and TRBJ2-7; D unclear. The CDR3 has 14 amino acids. From germline, CDR1 is SQVTM and CDR2 ANQGSEA. V was trimmed by 6 bases and J by 4 bases, leaving 19 bases between them. The CDR3 sequence is CSVLKAFGSYEQYF. Here the CDR3 DNA reads TGCAGCGTCCTCAAAGCCTTCGGGTCGTACGAGCAGTACTTC.

This clone was picked up a small number of times. This chain joins TRBV2 and TRBJ2-4; D gene unclear. With 7 bases removed from V and 1 base from J, the gap between germline ends came to 14 bases. Germline CDR1 and CDR2: SNHLY and FYNNEI. This CDR3 contains 15 residues. CDR3 DNA: TGTGCCAGCACGTTGTTGGTTTCCGCCAAAAACATTCAGTACTTC. This gives the protein CASTLLVSAKNIQYF.

The V and J genes are TRBV7-2 and TRBJ2-7; D is undetermined. The V and J ends lost 3 bases and 0 bases respectively, with 15 bases between them. Germline CDR1 reads SGHTA; CDR2 reads FQGNSA. This CDR3 is 16 amino acids long. The CDR3 loop is CASSFPRGGSSYEQYF. DNA for the CDR3: TGTGCCAGCAGCTTCCCACGTGGCGGTAGCTCCTACGAGCAGTACTTC.

About this clone itself: Other DNA variants within this sample encode the same CDR3. The chain employs TRBV5-1 and TRBJ2-3, with 11 bases lining up with TRBD2. Per germline, CDR1 SGHRS and CDR2 YFSETQ. This CDR3 comprises 16 residues. With 1 base clipped from V and 0 bases from J, the junction kept 1 base outside the gene matches. CDR3 region: CASSLRLAGSTDTQYF. CDR3 nucleotide sequence: TGCGCCAGCAGCTTGAGACTAGCGGGAAGCACAGATACGCAGTATTTT.

This clone has only a few counts. This sequence joins TRBV9 and TRBJ2-1, with 8 bases aligning to TRBD2. This CDR3 has 15 amino acids. The V gene end was trimmed by 1 base and the J gene end by 2 bases; junction bases not matched to a gene: 2. Germline V gene sequence: CDR1 SGDLS, CDR2 YYNGEE. The CDR3 nucleotides are TGTGCCAGCAGCGTAAATAGCGGGGCCTACAATGAGCAGTTCTTC. Translation: CASSVNSGAYNEQFF.

The chain employs TRBV6-1 and TRBJ2-1; a possible D gene is TRBD2 (6 bases). Germline V CDR1 and CDR2: MNHNS, SASEGT. The V gene lost 8 bases and the J gene lost 8 bases, with 16 bases spanning the gap. CDR3 size: 13 residues. This CDR3 reads CASESRGGDEQFF. CDR3 DNA: TGTGCCAGCGAGTCCCGTGGAGGGGATGAGCAGTTCTTC.

The chain is built from TRBV19 and TRBJ2-7; no reliable D call. V lost 5 bases and J lost 4, with 9 bases in between. CDR1 and CDR2 (germline): LNHDA, SQIVND (reference sequence). The CDR3 spans 12 residues. This chain's CDR3 is CASSVHPYEQYF. CDR3 bases: TGTGCCAGTAGTGTGCACCCTTACGAGCAGTACTTC.

The chain is built from TRBV7-9 and TRBJ2-2, with D perhaps TRBD1 (6 bases). Germline V CDR1 and CDR2: SEHNR, FQNEAQ (reference sequence). The CDR3 consists of 16 residues. V lost 8 bases and J lost 6, with 22 bases in between. The CDR3 nucleotides are TGTGCCAGCTCCCCGGGGCGACAGGTTACTTCCGGGGAGCTGTTTTTT. This sequence encodes CASSPGRQVTSGELFF.

J is TRBJ1-1 and V is TRBV7-2, with TRBD1 matching 9 bases. V lost 0 bases to trimming and J lost 7 bases; unmatched junction nucleotides: 6. The CDR3 covers 15 residues. Germline CDR1 is SGHTA and CDR2 is FQGNSA. The DNA for the CDR3 is TGTGCCAGCAGCTTAGCCGCGGGACAGGGAATTGAAGCTTTCTTT. Translating gives CASSLAAGQGIEAFF. Full variable domain (rest looked up from reference TRBV7-2 and TRBJ1-1): GAGVSQSPSNKVTEKGKDVELRCDPISGHTALYWYRQSLGQGLEFLIYFQGNSAPDKSGLPSDRFSAERTGGSVSTLTIQRTQQEDSAVYLCASSLAAGQGIEAFFGQGTRLTVV.

This chain connects TRBV7-9 to TRBJ2-1, with no clear D. This CDR3 is built from 13 residues. V was pared by 4 bases and J by 4 bases, with 8 bases between. CDR1 is SEHNR and CDR2 is FQNEAQ in the germline V gene (reference sequence). The CDR3 region is CASSWRMYNEQFF. The CDR3 nucleotides are TGTGCCAGCAGCTGGCGAATGTACAATGAGCAGTTCTTC.

This clone was recorded a few times. The chain employs TRBV7-9 and TRBJ2-1; D assignment may be TRBD1 or TRBD2 (6 bases each). Trimming took off 4 bases at V and 3 bases at J, with 13 bases between the two ends. The CDR3 has 15 residues. CDR1 and CDR2 (germline): SEHNR, FQNEAQ (reference sequence). This CDR3 is CASSSTRGDYNEQFF. In DNA, the CDR3 is TGTGCCAGCAGCTCGACTAGGGGGGACTACAATGAGCAGTTCTTC.

The chain combines TRBV9 with TRBJ2-2; no clear D gene. The CDR3 runs to 14 residues. V lost 5 bases and J lost 2, with 10 bases in between. Germline CDR1 is SGDLS and CDR2 is YYNGEE. CDR3 loop: CASRARVNTGELFF. The DNA of the CDR3 is TGTGCCAGCAGAGCTAGGGTTAACACCGGGGAGCTGTTTTTT.

In this sample, this clone turned up a few times. The chain uses TRBV4-1 and TRBJ2-7; D ambiguous. The CDR3 runs 14 residues. With 4 bases removed from V and 6 bases from J, the gap between germline ends came to 16 bases. Per germline, CDR1 MGHRA and CDR2 YSYEKL. CDR3 residues: CASSPLRAPFEQYF. The CDR3 DNA is TGCGCCAGCAGCCCACTCCGGGCCCCCTTCGAGCAGTACTTC.

This clone has only a few counts. CDR3: CSVGAFNEQFF. The CDR3, as DNA: TGCAGCGTTGGGGCGTTCAATGAGCAGTTCTTC. The chain has TRBV29-1 and TRBJ2-1; D is unresolved. Germline CDR1 SQVTM, CDR2 ANQGSEA. V was pared by 4 bases and J by 6 bases, with 7 bases between. There are 11 residues in the CDR3.

This clone has only a few counts. Here the CDR3 DNA reads TGTGCCAGCAGCGTAGGTAACAGAGGTACCTTCTCCTACGAGCAGTACTTC. The encoded protein is CASSVGNRGTFSYEQYF. The chain recombines TRBV9 with TRBJ2-7, with D uncertain. The germline V gene has CDR1 SGDLS and CDR2 YYNGEE. V was pared by 0 bases and J by 0 bases, with 16 bases between. This CDR3 comprises 17 residues.

The chain joins TRBV27 to TRBJ2-1, with 8 bases fitting TRBD2. CDR3 length: 13 residues. Unmatched junction bases numbered 1, after V lost 4 bases and J lost 5 bases. Germline-derived CDR1 and CDR2 are MNHEY and SMNVEV (reference sequence). The CDR3 bases are TGTGCCAGCAGTTCACTAGCGGACAATGAGCAGTTCTTC. This translates into CASSSLADNEQFF.

The chain combines TRBV29-1 with TRBJ1-1; perhaps TRBD1 as D (6 bases). Trimming pared 7 bases from V and 0 bases from J, leaving 12 bases between. The germline V gene encodes CDR1 SQVTM and CDR2 ANQGSEA. The CDR3 loop spans 13 amino acids. The CDR3 is CSGGGRMNTEAFF. CDR3 bases: TGCAGCGGAGGGGGACGGATGAACACTGAAGCTTTCTTT. The full variable domain, with the rest looked up from reference TRBV29-1 and TRBJ1-1, is SAVISQKPSRDICQRGTSLTIQCQVDSQVTMMFWYRQQPGQSLTLIATANQGSEATYESGFVIDKFPISRPNLTFSTLTVSNMSPEDSSIYLCSGGGRMNTEAFFGQGTRLTVV.

The J gene is TRBJ2-7, the V gene TRBV4-2; perhaps TRBD1 as D (6 bases). This CDR3 is built from 15 residues. Trimming stripped 0 bases from V and 4 bases from J, with 13 bases between. CDR1 and CDR2 (germline): LGHNA, YNFKEQ. CDR3 in amino acids: CASSQDYREEYEQYF. The CDR3 nucleotides read TGTGCCAGCAGCCAAGATTACAGGGAAGAGTACGAGCAGTACTTC.

The rearrangement joins TRBV7-9 to TRBJ2-7; D gene uncertain. V gave up 2 bases and J gave up 2 bases, with 7 bases separating them. This CDR3 has 13 residues. Germline V gene data show CDR1 as SEHNR and CDR2 as FQNEAQ (reference sequence). CDR3 region: CASSLYGAYEQYF. CDR3 nucleotides: TGTGCCAGCAGCTTATACGGAGCCTACGAGCAGTACTTC.

This chain joins TRBV4-1 and TRBJ2-3, with TRBD1 identical over 7 bases. The CDR3 totals 15 residues. Germline CDR1 and CDR2: MGHRA and YSYEKL. V dropped 4 bases and J dropped 1; count of bases not matched to a gene: 5. CDR3 sequence reads: CASSLPGQRTDTQYF. The CDR3 DNA reads TGCGCCAGCAGCCTTCCGGGACAGCGCACAGATACGCAGTATTTT.

The V call is TRBV29-1, the J call TRBJ1-1, with TRBD1 as a possible D gene (5 bases). Trimming removed 5 bases at V and 1 base at J, with 14 bases between. There are 14 residues in the CDR3. The germline CDR1 and CDR2 sequences are SQVTM and ANQGSEA. CDR3 sequence (DNA): TGCAGCGTTTTTCTAGGGGAAGGGAACACTGAAGCTTTCTTT. It yields the protein CSVFLGEGNTEAFF. Full variable domain (missing parts from reference TRBV29-1 and TRBJ1-1): SAVISQKPSRDICQRGTSLTIQCQVDSQVTMMFWYRQQPGQSLTLIATANQGSEATYESGFVIDKFPISRPNLTFSTLTVSNMSPEDSSIYLCSVFLGEGNTEAFFGQGTRLTVV.

This clone was observed a few times. V gene TRBV30 combines with J gene TRBJ2-6, with TRBD1 matching over 10 bases. Germline V gene lookup returns CDR1 GTSNPN and CDR2 SVGIG (reference sequence). The CDR3 loop spans 17 amino acids. Trimming at V came to 3 bases and at J to 2 bases, leaving 7 bases not matched to a gene. Here the CDR3 reads CAWSPGQGYAGANVLTF. In DNA, the CDR3 is TGTGCCTGGAGCCCGGGACAGGGGTATGCTGGGGCCAACGTCCTGACTTTC.